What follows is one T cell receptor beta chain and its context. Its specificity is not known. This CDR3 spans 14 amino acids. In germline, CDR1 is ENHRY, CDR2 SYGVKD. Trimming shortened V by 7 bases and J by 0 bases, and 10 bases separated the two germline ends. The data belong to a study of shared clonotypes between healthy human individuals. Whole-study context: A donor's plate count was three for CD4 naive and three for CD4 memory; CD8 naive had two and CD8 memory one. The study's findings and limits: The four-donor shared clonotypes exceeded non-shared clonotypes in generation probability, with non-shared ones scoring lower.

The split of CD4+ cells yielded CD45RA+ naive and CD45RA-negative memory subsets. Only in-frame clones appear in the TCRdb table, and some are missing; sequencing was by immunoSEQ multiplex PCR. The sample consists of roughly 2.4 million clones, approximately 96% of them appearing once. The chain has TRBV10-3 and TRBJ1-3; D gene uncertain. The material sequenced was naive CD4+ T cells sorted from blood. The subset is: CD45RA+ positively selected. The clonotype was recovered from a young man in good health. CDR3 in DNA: TGTGCCATCAACCCGGGGAGCTCTGGAAACACCATATATTTT. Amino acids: CAINPGSSGNTIYF.